Listed here are 21 T cell receptor beta chains from one sample, sequenced in a study of shared clonotypes between healthy human individuals. The repertoire was sequenced with immunoSEQ multiplex PCR; TCRdb's copy has only in-frame clones and lacks some. The table lists 100,000 or so clones, about 66% of them singletons, with approximately 23% in the top ten. The sample consisted of memory CD8+ T cells sorted from blood. Subset in this sample: CD45RO+ cells pooled with CCR7-negative TemRA cells. Receptors originate from a woman in her 30s in good health.

The J gene is TRBJ2-1, the V gene TRBV9, with a weak D call TRBD2 (5 bases). The V end lost 4 bases, the J end lost 10 bases, and 12 bases lay between the germline ends. The germline gives CDR1 SGDLS, CDR2 YYNGEE. The CDR3 has 12 residues. This chain's CDR3 is CASSQLGMEQFF. The CDR3 DNA reads TGTGCCAGCAGCCAACTAGGGATGGAGCAGTTCTTC.

The chain couples TRBV25-1 to TRBJ2-1; 8 bases are shared with TRBD2. Trimming removed 3 bases from V and 0 bases from J; junction bases left unmatched: 1. The CDR3 totals 15 residues. Germline V gene lookup returns CDR1 MGHDK and CDR2 SYGVNS. DNA of the CDR3: TGTGCCAGCAGTGATAGCGGGAACTCCTACAATGAGCAGTTCTTC. Translating gives CASSDSGNSYNEQFF.

This sequence joins TRBV7-8 and TRBJ2-3; 11 positions agree with TRBD2. The germline V gene has CDR1 SGHVS and CDR2 FQNEAQ. The CDR3 covers 18 residues. The ends lost 1 base at V and 0 bases at J; junction bases unmatched: 6. The CDR3 DNA is TGTGCCAGCAGCTTAGATCTAGCGGGAGGCCCTAGCACAGATACGCAGTATTTT. Translating it yields CASSLDLAGGPSTDTQYF.

This clone came up once. The V call is TRBV20-1, the J call TRBJ1-2; D remains ambiguous. Per the germline V gene, CDR1 is DFQATT and CDR2 is SNEGSKA (reference sequence). The CDR3 spans 9 residues. V was shortened by 6 bases and J by 9 bases, with 8 bases between the two germline ends. This chain's CDR3 is CSAPVSYTF. The CDR3 bases are TGCAGTGCCCCGGTTAGCTACACCTTC.

V usage is TRBV28 and J usage is TRBJ2-7, with unresolved D. Germline V gives CDR1 MDHEN, CDR2 SYDVKM. Trimming took 6 bases from V and 4 from J, leaving 10 bases between them. The CDR3 runs to 12 residues. CDR3 residues: CASRNRRYEQYF. In DNA form, the CDR3 reads TGTGCCAGCAGGAACCGCCGATACGAGCAGTACTTC.

J is TRBJ2-7 and V is TRBV6-1; no clear D gene. The CDR3 runs to 14 residues. Germline CDR1 reads MNHNS; CDR2 reads SASEGT. Trimming cost V 0 bases and J 2 bases, with 8 bases left between them. The CDR3 sequence is CASSEAPGPYEQYF. In DNA form, the CDR3 reads TGTGCCAGCAGTGAAGCCCCAGGCCCCTACGAGCAGTACTTC.

The CDR3 sequence is CASSEGPVLAGVYEQYF. In DNA, the CDR3 is TGTGCCAGCAGCGAAGGCCCCGTCCTAGCGGGTGTGTACGAGCAGTACTTC. The V and J genes are TRBV5-5 and TRBJ2-7, with 8 nucleotides matching TRBD2. The V gene's germline CDR1 is SGHKS and CDR2 YYEKEE (reference sequence). Germline trimming cut 4 bases from V and 4 bases from J; bases unmatched to any gene: 16. The CDR3 spans 17 residues.

V is TRBV27 and J is TRBJ2-7, with D perhaps assigned TRBD1 or TRBD2 (7 bases each). V was shortened by 6 bases and J by 2 bases, with 17 bases between the two germline ends. Per germline, CDR1 MNHEY and CDR2 SMNVEV (reference sequence). This CDR3 region has 15 residues. CDR3 sequence (DNA): TGTGCCAGCAGAGGGGGGGGCAGGGGGACCTACGAGCAGTACTTC. It codes for CASRGGGRGTYEQYF.

A single count supports this clone. The gene calls are TRBV4-1 and TRBJ1-2; 7 bases are shared with TRBD1. The germline gives CDR1 MGHRA, CDR2 YSYEKL. The V segment lost 1 base and the J segment 4 bases; nucleotides outside the gene matches: 3. This CDR3 contains 14 residues. CDR3 sequence (DNA): TGCGCCAGCAGCCAAGGACAGGGCCCCTATGGCTACACCTTC. It yields the protein CASSQGQGPYGYTF.

The V gene is TRBV7-2, the J gene TRBJ1-5; a possible D gene is TRBD1 (5 bases). CDR3 size: 15 residues. CDR1 and CDR2 (germline): SGHTA, FQGNSA. V was cut by 3 bases and J by 6 bases, with 15 bases left in between. Written as DNA, the CDR3 is TGTGCCAGCAGCTTCCATAGCGGGGGAGGTCAGCCCCAGCATTTT. Translation: CASSFHSGGGQPQHF. The complete variable domain, with remaining parts taken from reference TRBV7-2 and TRBJ1-5, reads GAGVSQSPSNKVTEKGKDVELRCDPISGHTALYWYRQSLGQGLEFLIYFQGNSAPDKSGLPSDRFSAERTGGSVSTLTIQRTQQEDSAVYLCASSFHSGGGQPQHFGDGTRLSIL.

J is TRBJ2-7 and V is TRBV9; perhaps TRBD1 as D (6 bases). The V end was cut by 0 bases, the J end by 5 bases, with 18 bases between. The CDR3 sequence is 16 residues long. Looked up from germline, CDR1 is SGDLS and CDR2 is YYNGEE. The CDR3 sequence is CASSVEGTPGIHEQYF. CDR3 DNA sequence: TGTGCCAGCAGCGTAGAGGGGACACCCGGGATCCACGAGCAGTACTTC.

The chain has TRBV25-1 and TRBJ2-5; D tentatively fits TRBD1 or TRBD2 (5 bases each). V lost 2 bases and J lost 1, with 11 bases in between. The CDR3 runs 15 residues. Germline assignment: CDR1 MGHDK and CDR2 SYGVNS. CDR3 in amino acids: CASSEPGPPQETQYF. The CDR3 DNA sequence: TGTGCCAGCAGTGAACCGGGACCGCCCCAAGAGACCCAGTACTTC. Full variable domain (outside the CDR3, taken from reference TRBV25-1 and TRBJ2-5): EADIYQTPRYLVIGTGKKITLECSQTMGHDKMYWYQQDPGMELHLIHYSYGVNSTEKGDLSSESTVSRIRTEHFPLTLESARPSHTSQYLCASSEPGPPQETQYFGPGTRLLVL.

The chain combines TRBV6-6 with TRBJ2-1; no clear D gene. CDR3 length: 13 residues. In germline, CDR1 is MNHNY, CDR2 SVGAGI (reference sequence). Between the trimmed V and J ends, which lost 0 bases and 6 bases, there was a span of 6 bases. Here the CDR3 DNA reads TGTGCCAGCAGTTACTCAACCATCAATGAGCAGTTCTTC. Protein: CASSYSTINEQFF.

The chain employs TRBV15 and TRBJ2-7; 13 bases map to TRBD2. The V gene's germline CDR1 is LNHNV and CDR2 YYDKDF (reference sequence). V lost 11 bases, J lost 2 bases, and 18 bases stayed unmatched. The CDR3 extends over 18 amino acids. The CDR3 nucleotides read TGTGCCGTCTACTTAACCGGGACTAGCGGGGTCACTCCCTACGAGCAGTACTTC. Its protein product is CAVYLTGTSGVTPYEQYF.

The CDR3 protein is CASSLALGRDETYNEQFF. The CDR3 DNA reads as TGCGCCAGCAGCTTGGCCCTCGGCCGAGACGAAACCTACAATGAGCAGTTCTTC. The chain employs TRBV5-1 and TRBJ2-1; D uncertain. This CDR3 is built from 18 residues. In germline, CDR1 is SGHRS, CDR2 YFSETQ. V was trimmed by 0 bases and J by 2 bases, leaving 18 bases between them.

The chain recombines TRBV28 with TRBJ2-2, with D unresolved. Trimming removed 5 bases at V and 10 bases at J, with 8 bases between. Germline V gene data show CDR1 as MDHEN and CDR2 as SYDVKM. The CDR3 contains 11 residues. The CDR3 loop reads CASSPPVELFF. CDR3 coding DNA: TGTGCCAGCAGTCCCCCCGTGGAGCTGTTTTTT.

DNA of the CDR3: TGTGCCAGCAGTCCCGGACAGGGGTCCCATTTGTTCTCCTACGAGCAGTACTTC. Encoded protein: CASSPGQGSHLFSYEQYF. The J gene is TRBJ2-7, the V gene TRBV28; TRBD1 aligns across 9 bases. J was trimmed by 0 bases and V by 5 bases; bases with no gene match: 14. Germline assignment: CDR1 MDHEN and CDR2 SYDVKM. The CDR3 covers 18 residues.

CDR3 region: CASSRESTETQYF. The CDR3 nucleotides read TGTGCCAGCAGTAGGGAATCTACGGAGACCCAGTACTTC. V and J are TRBV5-4 and TRBJ2-5; D unclear. V was trimmed by 5 bases and J by 5 bases, leaving 13 bases between them. Per the germline V gene, CDR1 is SGHNT and CDR2 is YYREEE (reference sequence). The CDR3 consists of 13 residues.

V gene TRBV15 combines with J gene TRBJ1-1; D remains unclear. There are 13 residues in the CDR3. The ends were cut back, 1 base at V and 10 bases at J, with 13 bases in the middle. Germline values: CDR1 LNHNV, CDR2 YYDKDF (reference sequence). The CDR3 DNA reads as TGTGCCACCAGCAGAGCCCGTCGGGTGGCAGCTTTCTTT. Translated: CATSRARRVAAFF.

J is TRBJ2-2 and V is TRBV7-9; TRBD2 might be the D (6 bases). The germline V gene has CDR1 SEHNR and CDR2 FQNEAQ (reference sequence). Trimming cost V 3 bases and J 3 bases, with 11 bases left between them. The length of the CDR3 is 15 residues. This CDR3 reads CASSFRELHTGELFF. The CDR3 DNA reads TGTGCCAGCAGCTTCCGGGAGCTGCACACCGGGGAGCTGTTTTTT.

CDR3 coding DNA: TGTGCCAGCAGCTCCTATCGGACCGCACCCAATGAGCAGTTCTTC. The encoded protein is CASSSYRTAPNEQFF. This sequence joins TRBV7-9 and TRBJ2-1; no clear D. This CDR3 region has 15 residues. Per germline, CDR1 SEHNR and CDR2 FQNEAQ (reference sequence). Trimming shortened V by 4 bases and J by 6 bases, and 16 bases separated the two germline ends.